This TCR beta chain was documented in a study of blood T cells in healthy people across ages. Study at large: About one barcoded beta molecule per two T cells was the capture yield of template switching.

The V segment lost 0 bases and the J segment 0 bases; nucleotides outside the gene matches: 5. The CDR3 is made up of 16 amino acids. CDR1 MNHEY and CDR2 SMNVEV come from the germline V gene (reference sequence). Using a J-beta primer mix together with a sample-barcoded 5' primer, a second PCR was run for 7 to 11 cycles. From the 5' RACE reads, TCRdb called clonotypes with MiXCR, one entry per CDR3 protein. Counted here are roughly 790,000 distinct CDR3 sequences, roughly 43% occurring once; the ten biggest clones make up approximately 22%. The specimen sequenced was blood. This receptor was identified in a woman aged 55-75 years in good health. V gene TRBV27 combines with J gene TRBJ2-7; 7 bases are a match to TRBD1. The CDR3 spells CASSLSWGQRSYEQYF. In DNA, the CDR3 is TGTGCCAGCAGTTTATCTTGGGGACAGCGCTCCTACGAGCAGTACTTC.